This entry describes one T cell receptor beta chain. Its matching antigen is unknown. This specimen belongs to a study of cytomegalovirus exposure and HLA in healthy donors. Regarding the study as a whole: Most TCR beta V segments were productive about 87% or about 30% of the time in an earlier analysis.

A multiplex PCR was run with 60 Vbeta primers and 13 Jbeta primers. Clones were sequenced by immunoSEQ multiplex PCR, and TCRdb holds only the in-frame ones, with some missing. The data show some 99,000 clones, 60% to 80% seen once. This CDR3 contains 14 residues. With V trimmed by 2 bases and J by 1 base, 1 base remained unmatched. Germline V gene lookup returns CDR1 SGHTA and CDR2 FQGTGA. V and J are TRBV7-3 and TRBJ2-7; 8 bases align to TRBD1. The origin of this receptor is a female donor in good health and CMV-seronegative. Sample: PBMCs. CDR3 DNA sequence: TGTGCCAGCAGCTTAGACAGGGGATCCTACGAGCAGTACTTC. It translates to CASSLDRGSYEQYF. Combining the CDR3 with reference TRBV7-3 and TRBJ2-7 gives the whole variable domain GAGVSQTPSNKVTEKGKYVELRCDPISGHTALYWYRQSLGQGPEFLIYFQGTGAADDSGLPNDRFFAVRPEGSVSTLKIQRTERGDSAVYLCASSLDRGSYEQYFGPGTRLTVT.